Listed here is a single T cell receptor beta chain. Methods used by the authors: Amplifying reference gene primers gave estimates of nucleated cell counts. Produced via immunoSEQ multiplex PCR; TCRdb's table is partial and in-frame only. D and trimming were read from the DNA, whereas the V and J calls and clone size are those reported in that table. The table includes 150,000 to 200,000 clones, roughly 80% detected once. This specimen belongs to a study of blood T cell repertoires in COVID-19. The CDR3 totals 17 residues. V trimming: 0 bases; J trimming: 5 bases; junction bases outside the gene matches: 5. Germline lookup yields CDR1 LGHDT and CDR2 YNNKEL (reference sequence).

The specimen sequenced was peripheral blood. This clonotype originated in a woman at least 80 years old with acute or convalescent COVID-19. The V call is TRBV3-1 (or the pseudogene TRBV3-2), the J call TRBJ1-5, with 12 bases matching TRBD1. CDR3 nucleotide sequence: TGTGCCAGCAGCCAAGATCTGGGGACAGGGGGCGATCAGCCCCAGCATTTT. As protein: CASSQDLGTGGDQPQHF.